This TCR beta chain comes out of a study of T cells after posttransplantation cyclophosphamide. Controls had myeloablative marrow grafts with methotrexate and calcineurin inhibitor, sampled at 1 year. The V and J ends lost 4 bases and 1 base, in that order; junction bases with no gene match: 7. Germline CDR1 is SGHRS and CDR2 is YFSETQ. The CDR3 covers 16 residues. Using immunoSEQ multiplex PCR, the repertoire was profiled, and TCRdb retains in-frame clones only, with some absent. Among 15,000 to 20,000 clones listed, more than 80% were seen once. This receptor was taken from a male patient aged 30 to 39 who received an allogeneic stem cell transplant from an unrelated donor, was CMV-positive, and had acute and chronic GVHD. Some T cells may trace back to the graft donor. Sequenced here: PBMCs, sampled just under 450 days after allogeneic stem cell transplant with calcineurin inhibitor and methotrexate. This chain connects TRBV5-1 to TRBJ2-2; 7 bases fit TRBD1. The CDR3 reads CASSTVGGLNTGELFF. For the CDR3, the DNA is TGCGCCAGCAGCACAGTAGGGGGCTTGAACACCGGGGAGCTGTTTTTT.